These 3 T cell receptor beta chains originate from one sample sequenced in a study of shared clonotypes between healthy human individuals. The method was immunoSEQ multiplex PCR; TCRdb's version includes in-frame clones alone and lacks a portion of them. This table holds approximately 1,500,000 clones, roughly 96% found once. The source material was naive CD4+ T cells sorted from blood. Subset specified: CD45RA+ positively selected. The receptor set was obtained from a man between 25 and 39 years old in good health.

The chain links TRBV5-6 to TRBJ2-2, with D possibly TRBD2 on 5 matching bases. The CDR3 consists of 13 residues. Germline V lookup: CDR1 SGHDT, CDR2 YYEEEE. V lost 0 bases, J lost 7 bases, and 7 bases lay in between. The CDR3 here is CASSLELVGELFF. The CDR3 DNA reads as TGTGCCAGCAGCTTGGAACTAGTCGGGGAGCTGTTTTTT.

The chain links TRBV5-5 to TRBJ1-2; D possibly corresponds to TRBD1 (5 bases). Germline V gives CDR1 SGHKS, CDR2 YYEKEE (reference sequence). V was clipped by 0 bases and J by 4 bases, with 10 bases between them. The CDR3 is 14 residues long. CDR3 residues: CASSLGQPAYGYTF. DNA of the CDR3: TGTGCCAGCAGCTTGGGACAGCCAGCCTATGGCTACACCTTC.

The gene calls are TRBV18 and TRBJ2-1; TRBD2 agrees at 12 bases. CDR1 is KGHSH, CDR2 LQKENI, per germline. The V gene end was trimmed by 3 bases and the J gene end by 4 bases; junction bases not matched to a gene: 7. The CDR3 extends over 17 amino acids. The CDR3 protein is CASSPIGLAGLYNEQFF. In nucleotides, the CDR3 is TGTGCCAGCTCACCCATTGGACTAGCGGGATTATACAATGAGCAGTTCTTC.